The 21 T cell receptor beta chains below come from one sample, sequenced in a study of human T cells and chemical hapten exposure. Sample time point: pre-sensitization, week 0. The treatment here: therapeutic diphenylcyclopropenone sensitization with weekly scalp DPC. MiXCR was run by TCRdb on the RACE reads, yielding one entry per CDR3 protein. Here the sample spans about 260,000 distinct CDR3 sequences, about 8.6% being singletons. The sample consisted of whole blood, taken in connection with sensitization to the hapten diphenylcyclopropenone (DPC). The source is a woman in her thirties or forties with alopecia areata. Some clones in this sample may be carry-over from other donors' samples.

This clonotype occurred a few times. This chain connects TRBV6-5 to TRBJ2-7, with 9 bases that match TRBD2. V shed 5 bases and J 5 bases; nucleotides not matched to a gene: 10. The CDR3 runs to 15 residues. From germline, CDR1 is MNHEY and CDR2 SVGAGI. The CDR3 coding sequence is TGTGCCAGCAGTCTCGCGGGGGGGATGATCGACGAGCAGTACTTC. Protein: CASSLAGGMIDEQYF.

This clonotype came up a few times. V and J are TRBV6-1 and TRBJ1-1; D is possibly TRBD1 (5 bases). CDR3 length equals 14 residues. Trimming left V 6 bases short and J 6 bases short, with 17 bases between. Germline V CDR1 and CDR2: MNHNS, SASEGT. The CDR3 region is CASSMNDRPPEAFF. CDR3 DNA: TGTGCCAGCAGCATGAATGACAGACCCCCTGAAGCTTTCTTT.

This clonotype was recorded a few times. The rearrangement joins TRBV6-2 or TRBV6-3 to TRBJ1-2; the D is unclear. Germline V lookup: CDR1 MNHEY, CDR2 SVGEGT. CDR3 length equals 13 residues. The germline V and J ends were trimmed by 6 bases and 8 bases, with 16 bases remaining between them. CDR3: CASRRPADVGYTF. CDR3 bases: TGTGCCAGCAGGCGCCCAGCGGACGTAGGCTACACCTTC.

This clonotype was detected ten times or more. This chain uses TRBV4-3 with TRBJ2-7, with 8 bases matching TRBD2. Unmatched junction bases numbered 4, after V lost 0 bases and J lost 3 bases. The CDR3 is made up of 15 amino acids. The V gene's germline CDR1 is LGHNA and CDR2 YSLEER. The CDR3, as DNA: TGCGCCAGCAGCCAAGAGAACGGGAGGGACTACGAGCAGTACTTC. Amino acids: CASSQENGRDYEQYF.

A few counts support this clonotype. This chain joins TRBV28 and TRBJ1-3; D gene unclear. Trimming removed 7 bases from V and 3 bases from J, with 16 bases in between. Per germline, CDR1 MDHEN and CDR2 SYDVKM. CDR3 length equals 15 residues. The CDR3 loop is CASNPPDRVGNTIYF. As DNA, the CDR3 is TGTGCCAGCAATCCGCCCGACCGAGTTGGAAACACCATATATTTT. Variable domain in full (rest from reference TRBV28 and TRBJ1-3): DVKVTQSSRYLVKRTGEKVFLECVQDMDHENMFWYRQDPGLGLRLIYFSYDVKMKEKGDIPEGYSVSREKKERFSLILESASTNQTSMYLCASNPPDRVGNTIYFGEGSWLTVV.

This clonotype was counted ten times or more. The V and J genes are TRBV4-1 and TRBJ1-1; TRBD1 might be the D (5 bases). The V gene's germline CDR1 is MGHRA and CDR2 YSYEKL. V lost 5 bases to trimming and J lost 1 base, with 14 bases between them. The CDR3 sequence is 15 residues long. The CDR3 coding sequence is TGCGCCAGCAGCTCCATGGGGGTGGGGAACACTGAAGCTTTCTTT. This gives the protein CASSSMGVGNTEAFF.

This clonotype turned up a few times. The chain is built from TRBV13 and TRBJ2-5; 8 bases map to TRBD2. V was pared by 5 bases and J by 4 bases, with 9 bases of the junction left unmatched. Germline V gives CDR1 PRHDT, CDR2 FYEKMQ (reference sequence). The CDR3 extends over 15 amino acids. CDR3 in amino acids: CASSRSPAGGETQYF. CDR3 coding DNA: TGTGCCAGCAGCCGTTCCCCTGCGGGAGGAGAGACCCAGTACTTC.

This clonotype occurred many times. This chain connects TRBV7-2 to TRBJ1-5; D not certain. Germline V gene sequence: CDR1 SGHTA, CDR2 FQGNSA. This CDR3 contains 13 residues. Trimming removed 5 bases from V and 4 bases from J, with 9 bases in between. CDR3 region: CASSPDGNQPQHF. Here the CDR3 DNA reads TGTGCCAGCAGCCCGGACGGGAATCAGCCCCAGCATTTT.

This clonotype was seen a handful of times. J is TRBJ1-4 and V is TRBV6-5; 8 nucleotides line up with TRBD1. V lost 6 bases to trimming and J lost 3 bases; unmatched junction nucleotides: 3. The CDR3 contains 14 residues. The germline V gene has CDR1 MNHEY and CDR2 SVGAGI. CDR3: CASRAGGSNEKLFF. In DNA, the CDR3 is TGTGCCAGCAGAGCAGGGGGCTCTAATGAAAAACTGTTTTTT.

This clonotype was found a few times. The chain combines TRBV29-1 with TRBJ1-1; 7 bases are a match to TRBD1. The CDR3 runs 15 residues. The V gene's germline CDR1 is SQVTM and CDR2 ANQGSEA. Trimming removed 4 bases from V and 1 base from J; junction bases left unmatched: 9. The CDR3 DNA reads TGCAGCGTTGCAGGAGGGGGCTTAGGGAACACTGAAGCTTTCTTT. It yields the protein CSVAGGGLGNTEAFF.

The chain has TRBV27 and TRBJ1-2, with D perhaps matching TRBD1 (5 bases). This CDR3 spans 12 amino acids. CDR1 and CDR2 (germline): MNHEY, SMNVEV (reference sequence). The V end was cut by 2 bases, the J end by 8 bases, with 9 bases between. CDR3 bases: TGTGCCAGCAGTTTAGGGACTGGCGGCTACACCTTC. Its protein is CASSLGTGGYTF.

V usage is TRBV7-2 and J usage is TRBJ2-6; a weak D match, TRBD2 (6 bases). The CDR3 runs to 14 residues. Germline-derived CDR1 and CDR2 are SGHTA and FQGNSA. V gave up 5 bases and J gave up 7 bases, with 12 bases separating them. Here the CDR3 reads CASSRGGAANVLTF. The CDR3 nucleotides read TGTGCCAGCAGCCGAGGAGGGGCTGCCAACGTCCTGACTTTC.

V usage is TRBV6-2 or TRBV6-3 and J usage is TRBJ2-7; 8 nucleotides agree with TRBD2. After removal of 6 bases from V and 3 bases from J, the junction contained 7 bases not matched to a gene. CDR1 is MNHEY and CDR2 is SVGEGT in the germline V gene. The CDR3 is 14 residues long. CDR3: CASREPGLVYEQYF. CDR3 coding DNA: TGTGCCAGCAGGGAACCGGGACTAGTCTACGAGCAGTACTTC.

This clonotype came up many times. This chain uses TRBV6-2 or TRBV6-3 with TRBJ2-1; D unclear. The CDR3 has 12 amino acids. V lost 5 bases and J 9 bases, leaving 11 bases between the germline ends. The germline CDR1 and CDR2 sequences are MNHEY and SVGEGT. In DNA form, the CDR3 reads TGTGCCAGCAGTCTCGGATCGGGTGAGCAGTTCTTC. It specifies CASSLGSGEQFF.

CDR3 protein: CSVSGTGPRKPGREAFF. The CDR3, as DNA: TGCAGCGTTTCCGGGACAGGGCCTCGAAAGCCCGGGCGCGAAGCTTTCTTT. The chain joins TRBV29-1 to TRBJ1-1; 9 bases agree with TRBD1. Looked up from germline, CDR1 is SQVTM and CDR2 is ANQGSEA. The CDR3 length is 17 residues. V shed 5 bases, J shed 8 bases, and the junction held 21 bases outside the gene matches.

A few counts support this clonotype. This chain uses TRBV10-3 with TRBJ1-1; TRBD1 might be the D (5 bases). The length of the CDR3 is 15 residues. V lost 3 bases, J lost 4 bases, and 15 bases lay in between. The germline gives CDR1 ENHRY, CDR2 SYGVKD. The CDR3 nucleotides are TGTGCCATCAGTGACTCCAGGGTGGTGGGCACTGAAGCTTTCTTT. Translated: CAISDSRVVGTEAFF.

On this clonotype: Relative to the germline gene, one junction end is altered; a read error may explain this. J is TRBJ1-5 and V is TRBV6-2 or TRBV6-3, with D possibly matching TRBD1 (5 bases). Germline V gene lookup returns CDR1 MNHEY and CDR2 SVGEGT. The CDR3 sequence is 15 residues long. The CDR3 region is CASSYEGVGNHPQHF. The CDR3 bases are TGTGCCAGCAGTTACGAAGGGGTTGGCAATCATCCCCAGCATTTT.

This clonotype was counted at least ten times. The chain combines TRBV2 with TRBJ1-5, with D unclear. This CDR3 contains 13 residues. Trimming took 1 base from V and 6 from J, leaving 7 bases between them. CDR1 is SNHLY and CDR2 is FYNNEI in the germline V gene. The CDR3 reads CASSEELRQPQHF. As DNA, the CDR3 is TGTGCCAGCAGTGAAGAGCTACGTCAGCCCCAGCATTTT.

This clonotype appeared a few times. CDR3 in amino acids: CASSLQGDGYTF. CDR3 DNA sequence: TGCGCCAGCAGCTTACAGGGAGATGGCTACACCTTC. The V and J genes are TRBV5-1 and TRBJ1-2, with D perhaps matching TRBD1 (6 bases). Deletions cut 2 bases from V and 6 bases from J, with 8 bases between. The CDR3 has 12 residues. CDR1 and CDR2 from the germline V gene are SGHRS and YFSETQ.

With regard to this clonotype: Germline is not matched at one junction end, which may reflect a read error. The gene calls are TRBV7-7 and TRBJ2-3; 7 nucleotides line up with TRBD2. Germline CDR1 and CDR2: SSHAT and FNYEAQ (reference sequence). The CDR3 runs 16 residues. The CDR3 region has the DNA TGTGCTAGCAGCTTAAATTTGGGGGGGAGCACAGATACGCAGTATTTT. Its translation is CASSLNLGGSTDTQYF. Filled out from reference TRBV7-7 and TRBJ2-3, the complete variable domain reads GAGVSQSPRYKVTKRGQDVTLRCDPISSHATLYWYQQALGQGPEFLTYFNYEAQPDKSGLPSDRFSAERPEGSISTLTIQRTEQRDSAMYRCASSLNLGGSTDTQYFGPGTRLTVL.

The chain joins TRBV5-5 to TRBJ2-3; D not certain. V dropped 1 base and J dropped 2 bases, with 8 bases sitting between them. The CDR3 runs 14 residues. The V gene's germline CDR1 is SGHKS and CDR2 YYEKEE (reference sequence). The CDR3 nucleotides read TGTGCCAGCAGCTTGCCTAGTCCCACAGATACGCAGTATTTT. Protein sequence: CASSLPSPTDTQYF.